This T cell receptor (beta chain) comes out of a study of CD8+ T cells in alopecia areata. Broader study findings: Lesional scalp displayed greater clonality than normal scalp, most notably in alopecia totalis/universalis.

As regards this clone: Its antigen is not identified.

This CDR3 contains 13 residues. The germline V and J ends were trimmed by 5 bases and 7 bases, with 14 bases remaining between them. CDR1 is MNHNS and CDR2 is SASEGT in the germline V gene. PBMC-derived CD4+ and CD8+ T cells were sorted. The sequencing template was cDNA reverse transcribed from extracted RNA. The repertoire was sequenced with immunoSEQ multiplex PCR; TCRdb's copy has only in-frame clones and lacks some. The data hold 93,000 or so clones, with 55% observed a single time. The rearrangement joins TRBV6-1 to TRBJ1-1; no definite D call. Sequencing was done on a sample of CD4+ T cells sorted from blood. This clonotype was sampled from a human donor in good health. This CDR3 reads CASSPRFYVEAFF. The CDR3 bases are TGTGCCAGCAGTCCTCGCTTTTATGTTGAAGCTTTCTTT.